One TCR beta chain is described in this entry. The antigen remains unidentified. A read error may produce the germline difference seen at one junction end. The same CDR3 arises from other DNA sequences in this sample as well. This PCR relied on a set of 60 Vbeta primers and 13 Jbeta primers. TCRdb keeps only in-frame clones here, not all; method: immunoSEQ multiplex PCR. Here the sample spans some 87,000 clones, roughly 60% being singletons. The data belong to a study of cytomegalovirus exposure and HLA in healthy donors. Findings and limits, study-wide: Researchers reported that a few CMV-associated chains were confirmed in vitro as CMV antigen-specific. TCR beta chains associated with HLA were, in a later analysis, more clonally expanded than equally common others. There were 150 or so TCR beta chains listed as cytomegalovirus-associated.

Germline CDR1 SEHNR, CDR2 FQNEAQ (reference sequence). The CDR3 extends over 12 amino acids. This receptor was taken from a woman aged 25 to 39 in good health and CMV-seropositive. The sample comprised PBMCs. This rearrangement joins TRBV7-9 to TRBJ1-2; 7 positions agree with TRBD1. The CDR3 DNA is TGTTCCAGCAGCTCAGGGGGCTATGGCTACACCTTC. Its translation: CSSSSGGYGYTF.